This T cell receptor beta chain was profiled in a study of radiotherapy plus CTLA-4 blockade in lung cancer. Whole-study context: There were objective responses in over 15% of patients, and 31% had disease control.

The CDR3 spans 13 residues. V shed 0 bases and J shed 5 bases, with 8 bases lying between them. The V gene's germline CDR1 is SGHRS and CDR2 YFSETQ. Clones were sequenced by immunoSEQ multiplex PCR, and TCRdb holds only the in-frame ones, with some missing. Seen here are some 96,000 clones, 88% observed once, and the top ten hold 4.9%. Study-level results: Some TCR clones had been derived from tumors. These clones expanded in peripheral blood after radiotherapy plus ipilimumab.

Focal radiation and CTLA-4 blockade (ipilimumab) were tested in chemo-refractory metastatic non-small-cell lung cancer patients. A note on this clone: What it binds is unknown. In the same sample, other DNA sequences code for this CDR3.

The sequence came from a human donor with non-small cell lung cancer that progressed on radiotherapy plus ipilimumab. The sample in question was peripheral blood, obtained from a patient treated with radiotherapy plus ipilimumab. The chain employs TRBV5-1 and TRBJ1-1; D might be TRBD1 (5 bases). CDR3 amino acids: CASSLGAGTEAFF. The CDR3 DNA follows: TGCGCCAGCAGCTTGGGGGCAGGGACTGAAGCTTTCTTT.